Described below is a single T cell receptor (beta chain) sequence and its context. The data belong to a study of blood T cell repertoires in COVID-19. Overall study: Donors in the United States, Italy and Spain gave samples during acute or convalescent COVID-19. PBMCs, B-cell-depleted T cells, or T cells were the source of the cDNA or gDNA that made up the material.

The CDR3 has 16 residues. CDR1 is SGHRS and CDR2 is YFSETQ in the germline V gene. The V end was cut by 0 bases, the J end by 1 base, with 14 bases between. In the original analysis: Amplification of reference gene primers provided the estimated nucleated cell counts. Assay: immunoSEQ multiplex PCR; the TCRdb copy retains only in-frame clones and omits some. That table supplies the V and J calls and clone size; D and trimming were determined from the DNA. The data hold roughly 220,000 clones, with over 70% observed a single time. Sequencing input: peripheral blood. This sequence was found in a woman aged 70-85 years with acute or convalescent COVID-19. The chain employs TRBV5-1 and TRBJ2-7; D perhaps matches TRBD2 (5 bases). In DNA form, the CDR3 reads TGCGCCAGCAGCTTGGAACCGGGGTACGGGTCCTACGAGCAGTACTTC. The encoded protein is CASSLEPGYGSYEQYF.